This T cell receptor (beta chain) was obtained from a study of T cell responses to AZD1222 COVID-19 vaccine. Study-level results: Targets within unmutated variant regions were reportedly found for nearly half of spike-specific TCRs.

Turning to this clone: No antigen is known for it.

Clones were sequenced by immunoSEQ multiplex PCR, and TCRdb holds only the in-frame ones, with some missing. This sample has around 63,000 clones, with 85% found just once. Trimming shortened V by 11 bases and J by 8 bases, and 15 bases separated the two germline ends. The CDR3 loop spans 11 amino acids. The germline V gene has CDR1 MDHEN and CDR2 SYDVKM. This sample comprised peripheral blood, obtained on day 0 of AZD1222 vaccination. The chain is built from TRBV28 and TRBJ1-2, with D hard to call. The TCR originated in an adult in good health. The CDR3 protein is CAARRVRGYTF. CDR3 DNA sequence: TGTGCCGCCCGACGAGTCCGGGGCTACACCTTC.